Shown below are 10 T cell receptor beta chains from a single sample sequenced in a study of shared clonotypes between healthy human individuals. Repertoires were generated with immunoSEQ multiplex PCR, while TCRdb's copy carries only in-frame clones and drops some. In the table there are 550,000 to 800,000 clones, 90% of which are singletons. Sequenced material: memory CD8+ T cells from PBMCs. Subset indicated: CD45RO+ cells pooled with CCR7-negative TemRA cells. The receptors were gathered from a man younger than 30 in good health. Some clones in this sample may be carry-over from other donors' samples.

A note on this clone: One end of the junction is discordant with germline, which a read error may explain. The V gene is TRBV28, the J gene TRBJ1-2; a weak D match, TRBD1 (6 bases). CDR3 length: 12 residues. Per the germline V gene, CDR1 is MDHEN and CDR2 is SYDVKM. CDR3 nucleotide sequence: TGTGCCAGCAGACCTAGGGGGGGCAAATGGGACTTC. Amino acid sequence: CASRPRGGKWDF.

The CDR3 sequence: CASSSFSGPAREQPQHF. The CDR3 DNA sequence: TGTGCCAGCAGCAGTTTTTCGGGACCCGCACGGGAGCAGCCCCAGCATTTT. The chain carries TRBV7-9 and TRBJ1-5; TRBD1 is a possible D gene (5 bases). CDR1 and CDR2 (germline): SEHNR, FQNEAQ (reference sequence). This CDR3 has 17 amino acids. V gave up 5 bases and J gave up 7 bases, with 24 bases separating them.

The chain recombines TRBV19 with TRBJ2-7, with D possibly being TRBD2 (6 bases). This CDR3 has 17 residues. V lost 4 bases, J lost 7 bases, and 26 bases lay in between. Germline V gene lookup returns CDR1 LNHDA and CDR2 SQIVND (reference sequence). The CDR3, as DNA: TGTGCCAGTAGTACCGGGTGGGGGACTTTTAACCCGTGTGAGCAGTACTTC. This encodes CASSTGWGTFNPCEQYF.

The CDR3 DNA sequence: TGTGCCAGCAAGATTGCTGGGGCCAACGTCCTGACTTTC. As protein: CASKIAGANVLTF. The J gene is TRBJ2-6, the V gene TRBV28; D is unresolved. The germline V gene has CDR1 MDHEN and CDR2 SYDVKM. The CDR3 totals 13 residues. Trimming cost V 7 bases and J 2 bases, with 6 bases left between them.

V and J are TRBV27 and TRBJ2-2; no reliable D call. Germline loops: CDR1 MNHEY, CDR2 SMNVEV (reference sequence). Trimming shortened V by 4 bases and J by 8 bases, and 8 bases separated the two germline ends. The CDR3 totals 12 residues. The CDR3 DNA reads TGTGCCAGCAGTTCCGCGAGTGGGGAGCTGTTTTTT. Translating gives CASSSASGELFF.

This rearrangement joins TRBV11-3 to TRBJ2-7; 8 nucleotides match TRBD2. Losses at the gene ends were 4 bases for V and 4 bases for J; bases not matched to a gene: 9. The germline V gene has CDR1 SGHNT and CDR2 YENEEA. This CDR3 spans 15 amino acids. CDR3 DNA sequence: TGTGCCAGCAGCTACGGTGGCGCGGGAGGTTACGAGCAGTACTTC. It translates to CASSYGGAGGYEQYF. The whole variable domain, filled in from reference TRBV11-3 and TRBJ2-7, reads EAGVVQSPRYKIIEKKQPVAFWCNPISGHNTLYWYLQNLGQGPELLIRYENEEAVDDSQLPKDRFSAERLKGVDSTLKIQPAELGDSAVYLCASSYGGAGGYEQYFGPGTRLTVT.

V is TRBV14 and J is TRBJ2-5; tentatively, D is TRBD2 (5 bases). CDR1 and CDR2 (germline): SGHDN, FVKESK. The V end lost 7 bases, the J end lost 0 bases, and 9 bases lay between the germline ends. The CDR3 covers 13 residues. The CDR3 reads CASTDGDQETQYF. CDR3 bases: TGTGCCAGCACGGACGGGGACCAAGAGACCCAGTACTTC.

The sample holds one count of this clone. The rearrangement joins TRBV2 to TRBJ2-1; maybe TRBD2 (6 bases). This CDR3 is 14 amino acids long. CDR1 is SNHLY and CDR2 is FYNNEI in the germline V gene. V lost 8 bases and J 3 bases, leaving 14 bases between the germline ends. The CDR3 spells CASVTSLLYNEQFF. The CDR3 coding sequence is TGTGCCAGCGTAACTAGCCTCCTCTACAATGAGCAGTTCTTC.

The chain couples TRBV9 to TRBJ2-3; the match to TRBD2 covers 8 bases. V lost 0 bases and J lost 0; bases outside the gene matches: 3. The CDR3 is 16 residues long. Per the germline V gene, CDR1 is SGDLS and CDR2 is YYNGEE. In nucleotides, the CDR3 is TGTGCCAGCAGCGTAGCAAGCGGGGGTAGCACAGATACGCAGTATTTT. Protein product: CASSVASGGSTDTQYF. The full variable domain, completed using reference TRBV9 and TRBJ2-3, is DSGVTQTPKHLITATGQRVTLRCSPRSGDLSVYWYQQSLDQGLQFLIQYYNGEERAKGNILERFSAQQFPDLHSELNLSSLELGDSALYFCASSVASGGSTDTQYFGPGTRLTVL.

A remark on this clone: This sample includes further DNA sequences coding for the same CDR3. The J gene is TRBJ2-1, the V gene TRBV28; possible D gene TRBD2, 5 bases. Germline V gives CDR1 MDHEN, CDR2 SYDVKM. Deletions cut 6 bases from V and 5 bases from J, with 11 bases between. This CDR3 contains 13 residues. The CDR3 bases are TGTGCCAGCAGCCCATCGACTAACAATGAGCAGTTCTTC. Translating it yields CASSPSTNNEQFF.